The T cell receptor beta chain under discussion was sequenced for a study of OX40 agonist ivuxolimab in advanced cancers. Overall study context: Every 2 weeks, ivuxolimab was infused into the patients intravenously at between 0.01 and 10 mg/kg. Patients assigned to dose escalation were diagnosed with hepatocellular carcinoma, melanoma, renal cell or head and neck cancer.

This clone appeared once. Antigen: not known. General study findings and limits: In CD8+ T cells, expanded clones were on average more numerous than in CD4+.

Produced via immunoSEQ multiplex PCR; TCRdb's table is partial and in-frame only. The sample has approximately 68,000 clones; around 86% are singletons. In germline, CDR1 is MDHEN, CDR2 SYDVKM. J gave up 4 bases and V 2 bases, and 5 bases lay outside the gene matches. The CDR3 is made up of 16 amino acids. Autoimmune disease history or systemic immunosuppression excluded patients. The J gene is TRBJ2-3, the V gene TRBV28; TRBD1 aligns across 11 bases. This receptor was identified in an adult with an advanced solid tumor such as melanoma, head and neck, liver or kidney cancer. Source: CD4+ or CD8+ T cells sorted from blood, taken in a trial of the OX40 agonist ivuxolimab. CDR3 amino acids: CASSLRGQGVSDTQYF. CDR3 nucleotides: TGTGCCAGCAGTTTAAGGGGACAGGGGGTCTCAGATACGCAGTATTTT.